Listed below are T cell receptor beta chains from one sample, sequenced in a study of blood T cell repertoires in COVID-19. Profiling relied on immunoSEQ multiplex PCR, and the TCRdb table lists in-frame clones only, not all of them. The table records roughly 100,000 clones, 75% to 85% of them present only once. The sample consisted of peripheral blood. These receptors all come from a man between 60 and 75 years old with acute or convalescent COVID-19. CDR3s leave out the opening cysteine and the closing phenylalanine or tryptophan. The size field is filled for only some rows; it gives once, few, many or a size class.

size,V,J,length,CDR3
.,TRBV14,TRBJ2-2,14,ASSLWTSGNTGELF
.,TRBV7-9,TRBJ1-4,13,ASSLGAGQNEKLF
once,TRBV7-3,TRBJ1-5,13,ASSLTGGGNQPQH
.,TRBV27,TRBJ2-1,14,ASHLAGALESNEQF
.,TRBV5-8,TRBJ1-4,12,ASGSGTGDEKLF
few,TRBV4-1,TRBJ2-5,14,ASSRSVHQGTGTQY
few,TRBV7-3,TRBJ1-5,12,ASSPQGRNQPQH
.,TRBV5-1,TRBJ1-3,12,ASSLSGSADTIY
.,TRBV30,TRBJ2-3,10,ASQDGGDTQY
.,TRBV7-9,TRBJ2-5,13,ASSQSGGRRETQY
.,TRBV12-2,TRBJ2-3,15,ASRFPPRDSSTDTQY
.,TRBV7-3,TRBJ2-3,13,ASSLLALGEGTQY
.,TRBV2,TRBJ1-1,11,ASNPRGGVEAF
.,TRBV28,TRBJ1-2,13,ASSLYSTGDYGYT
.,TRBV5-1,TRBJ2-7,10,ASSTQGYEQY
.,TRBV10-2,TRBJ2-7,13,ASSVAGTGGYEQY
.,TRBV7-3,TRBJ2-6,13,ASSNTISGANVLT
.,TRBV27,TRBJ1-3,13,ASSFSGGFGNTIY
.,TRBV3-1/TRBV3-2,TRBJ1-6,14,ASSQGRGTGNSPLH
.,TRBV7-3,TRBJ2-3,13,ASSLIPAGTDTQY
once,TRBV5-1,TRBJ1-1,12,ASSAQGGNTEAF
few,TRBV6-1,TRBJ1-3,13,ASSDQQFVGNTIY
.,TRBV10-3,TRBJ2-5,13,AISDARGDQETQY
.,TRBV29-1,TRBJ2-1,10,SVEDLDNEQF
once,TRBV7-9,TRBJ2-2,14,ASSPLREMNTGELF
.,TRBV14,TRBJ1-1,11,ASSQSSNTEAF
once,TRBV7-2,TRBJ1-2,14,ASSSIRDRELDGYT
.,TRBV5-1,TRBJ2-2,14,ASSPMGQGNTGELF
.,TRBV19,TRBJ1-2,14,ASSWRRGQDNYGYT
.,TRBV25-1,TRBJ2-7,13,ASSGQGGLSYEQY
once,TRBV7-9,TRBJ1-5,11,ASGGLRGQPQH
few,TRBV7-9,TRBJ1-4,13,ASSAGDGRNEKLF
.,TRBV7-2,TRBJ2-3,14,ASSLVASGYTDTQY
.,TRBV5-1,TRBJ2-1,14,ASSLSSGAIGDEQF
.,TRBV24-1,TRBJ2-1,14,ATSDTGLAAYNEQF
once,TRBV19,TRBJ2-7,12,ASSITGLESEQY
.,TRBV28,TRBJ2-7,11,ASSLRVPYEQY
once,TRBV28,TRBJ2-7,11,ASSSAGIYEQY
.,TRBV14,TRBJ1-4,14,ASSQVGGQTNEKLF
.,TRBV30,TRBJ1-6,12,AWSPRGPLRPLH